These T cell receptor beta chains were read from a single sample in a study of cytomegalovirus exposure and HLA in healthy donors. The table came from immunoSEQ multiplex PCR; TCRdb's copy has only in-frame clones and leaves some out. The sample shows over 100,000 clones, 84% of them seen only once. Input material: PBMCs. Source of these receptors: a woman younger than 35 in good health and CMV-seropositive. The CDR3 runs from the conserved cysteine through the conserved F or W. D genes are given only for firm matches. Clone size, where shown, is once, few, many, or a class for clones that have expanded.

size: few; V: TRBV5-1; J: TRBJ2-3; D: .; DNA: TGCGCCAGCAGCTTCCGGGACAACACAGATACGCAGTATTTT; CDR3: CASSFRDNTDTQYF
size: .; V: TRBV15; J: TRBJ1-3; D: TRBD1; DNA: TGTGCCACCCGGACAGGGGCTGGAAACACCATATATTTT; CDR3: CATRTGAGNTIYF
size: .; V: TRBV7-2; J: TRBJ1-1; D: .; DNA: TGTGCCAGCAGCCCCTTAGCGGGGAACACTGAAGCTTTCTTT; CDR3: CASSPLAGNTEAFF
size: few; V: TRBV4-1; J: TRBJ2-1; D: .; DNA: TGCGCCAGCAGCCAAGATAGGGCAGGGGGGTCCTACAATGAGCAGTTCTTC; CDR3: CASSQDRAGGSYNEQFF
size: .; V: TRBV5-1; J: TRBJ1-1; D: .; DNA: TGCGCCAGCAGCTTGGGATGGGGGGATTGGAGTGAGAAACAGACTGAAGCTTTCTTT; CDR3: CASSLGWGDWSEKQTEAFF
size: many; V: TRBV4-1; J: TRBJ1-5; D: .; DNA: TGCGCCAGCAGCCAAGATCAGTGGAGCAATCAGCCCCAGCATTTT; CDR3: CASSQDQWSNQPQHF
size: .; V: TRBV6-6; J: TRBJ1-5; D: .; DNA: TGTGCCAGCAGTTACTCGGTAGGGAGTAGCAATCAGCCCCAGCATTTT; CDR3: CASSYSVGSSNQPQHF
size: once; V: TRBV6-1; J: TRBJ2-5; D: .; DNA: TGTGCCAGCAGACCTACAGGGCAAGAGACCCAGTACTTC; CDR3: CASRPTGQETQYF
size: .; V: TRBV29-1; J: TRBJ2-3; D: .; DNA: TGCAGCGTTGGGAGGGATACGCAGTATTTT; CDR3: CSVGRDTQYF
size: .; V: TRBV11-2; J: TRBJ1-1; D: .; DNA: TGTGCCAGCAGCTTAGGGCGGGGCCGGGAAGCTTTCTTT; CDR3: CASSLGRGREAFF
size: .; V: TRBV27; J: TRBJ2-7; D: TRBD2; DNA: TGTGCCAGCAGTTTATTAGGACTAGCGGGGGGGCTTGAGCAGTACTTC; CDR3: CASSLLGLAGGLEQYF
size: .; V: TRBV27; J: TRBJ1-5; D: .; DNA: TGTGCCAGCAGCCTCGGACAGAATCAGCCCCAGCATTTT; CDR3: CASSLGQNQPQHF
size: .; V: TRBV6-5; J: TRBJ2-3; D: .; DNA: TGTGCCAGCAGCCCTCCGGGGGGCAGCACAGATACGCAGTATTTT; CDR3: CASSPPGGSTDTQYF
size: .; V: TRBV4-1; J: TRBJ2-7; D: .; DNA: TGCGCCAGCAGCCAAGCGGCAGGCTCCTACGAGCAGTACTTC; CDR3: CASSQAAGSYEQYF
size: .; V: TRBV25-1; J: TRBJ2-1; D: .; DNA: TGTGCCAGCAGTGGACAGGCGAGCTCCTACAATGAGCAGTTCTTC; CDR3: CASSGQASSYNEQFF
size: few; V: TRBV19; J: TRBJ1-1; D: .; DNA: TGTGCCAGTCAAGAAGCACTTGAAGCTTTCTTT; CDR3: CASQEALEAFF
size: .; V: TRBV18; J: TRBJ1-1; D: TRBD1; DNA: TGTGCCAGCTCACCGCTACAGGGGCCCATGAACACTGAAGCTTTCTTT; CDR3: CASSPLQGPMNTEAFF
size: .; V: TRBV7-2; J: TRBJ2-1; D: .; DNA: TGTGCCAGCAGCGACGGGTGGGGGGATAGAAATGAGCAGTTCTTC; CDR3: CASSDGWGDRNEQFF
size: .; V: TRBV7-9; J: TRBJ1-3; D: .; DNA: TGTTCCAGCAGCCAATTACAATCTGGAAACACCATATATTTT; CDR3: CSSSQLQSGNTIYF
size: .; V: TRBV27; J: TRBJ1-2; D: .; DNA: TGTGCCAGCAGTTTACGGGGGAACTATGGCTACACCTTC; CDR3: CASSLRGNYGYTF
size: .; V: TRBV9; J: TRBJ1-4; D: .; DNA: TGTGCCAGCAGCCCAACAGGGTTGTGGGCAACTAATGAAAAACTGTTTTTT; CDR3: CASSPTGLWATNEKLFF
size: .; V: TRBV5-1; J: TRBJ1-6; D: .; DNA: TGCGCCAGCAGCTTGGGGGAGGGGGTTATTTCACCCCTCCACTTT; CDR3: CASSLGEGVISPLHF
size: .; V: TRBV6-5; J: TRBJ1-5; D: .; DNA: TGTGCCAGCAGGATACGGGACACCAGCAATCAGCCCCAGCATTTT; CDR3: CASRIRDTSNQPQHF
size: .; V: TRBV27; J: TRBJ2-5; D: TRBD2; DNA: TGTGCCAGCAGTCCGACTAGCGGGGGGGCGGTAGAGACCCAGTACTTC; CDR3: CASSPTSGGAVETQYF
size: .; V: TRBV19; J: TRBJ2-7; D: TRBD1; DNA: TGTGCCAGTAGTAAGCGGGACAGGGTGAACGAGCAGTACTTC; CDR3: CASSKRDRVNEQYF
size: .; V: TRBV5-1; J: TRBJ2-2; D: .; DNA: TGCGCCAGCAGCTTGGTACCTAGCACCGGGGAGCTGTTTTTT; CDR3: CASSLVPSTGELFF
size: .; V: TRBV9; J: TRBJ2-5; D: .; DNA: TGTGCCAGCAGCGTAGAAGGCAGGGGAGAGACCCAGTACTTC; CDR3: CASSVEGRGETQYF
size: once; V: TRBV7-2; J: TRBJ1-6; D: TRBD1; DNA: TGTGCCAGCAGCTTACAGGGGGCGCAGTATTCACCCCTCCACTTT; CDR3: CASSLQGAQYSPLHF
size: .; V: TRBV6-1; J: TRBJ1-4; D: .; DNA: TGTGCCAGCCGGGACACCTTAAATGAAAAACTGTTTTTT; CDR3: CASRDTLNEKLFF
size: .; V: TRBV19; J: TRBJ1-5; D: .; DNA: TGTGCCAGTAGCCCCAGCTCCGCTCAAAGGAGACAGCCCCAGCATTTT; CDR3: CASSPSSAQRRQPQHF
size: .; V: TRBV5-1; J: TRBJ2-1; D: TRBD1; DNA: TGCGCCAGCAGCTTACCGCAGGGGGAAGAGCAGTTCTTC; CDR3: CASSLPQGEEQFF
size: .; V: TRBV5-1; J: TRBJ1-2; D: TRBD1; DNA: TGCGCCAGCAGCTCAGACAGGGAAGGGTATGGCTACACCTTC; CDR3: CASSSDREGYGYTF
size: few; V: TRBV10-1; J: TRBJ2-5; D: .; DNA: TGCGCCAGCAGTGAGCAACCTTTGAGCCAAGAGACCCAGTACTTC; CDR3: CASSEQPLSQETQYF
size: .; V: TRBV19; J: TRBJ2-7; D: TRBD1; DNA: TGTGCCACACGCACCCGGGACAGTAGCTCCTACGAGCAGTACTTC; CDR3: CATRTRDSSSYEQYF
size: .; V: TRBV19; J: TRBJ1-5; D: .; DNA: TGTGCCAGTAGTATATTTAGAGGCCCCGATAATCAGCCCCAGCATTTT; CDR3: CASSIFRGPDNQPQHF
size: .; V: TRBV28; J: TRBJ2-3; D: TRBD1; DNA: TGTGCCAGCAGTTCCTCGGGACAGGGGGTCATGAATACGCAGTATTTT; CDR3: CASSSSGQGVMNTQYF
size: once; V: TRBV4-1; J: TRBJ2-7; D: .; DNA: TGCGCCAGCAGCCAACAGGTGACAGGTTCCTACGAGCAGTACTTC; CDR3: CASSQQVTGSYEQYF
size: .; V: TRBV7-9; J: TRBJ2-1; D: TRBD2; DNA: TGTGCCAGCAGCTTGGCGGGGGTCCGCAATGAGCAGTTCTTC; CDR3: CASSLAGVRNEQFF
size: .; V: TRBV4-1; J: TRBJ1-3; D: .; DNA: TGCGCCAGCAGCCCCCGCGGTAGCTCTGGAAACACCATATATTTT; CDR3: CASSPRGSSGNTIYF
size: .; V: TRBV29-1; J: TRBJ1-1; D: .; DNA: TGCAGCGGAGAGTTGAACACTGAAGCTTTCTTT; CDR3: CSGELNTEAFF
size: .; V: TRBV9; J: TRBJ2-1; D: .; DNA: TGTGCCAGCAGCTCGGGGGCCTACAATGAGCAGTTCTTC; CDR3: CASSSGAYNEQFF
size: .; V: TRBV16; J: TRBJ1-2; D: TRBD1; DNA: TGTGCCAGCAGCGCATCGGGACAGGGGGCGGTGGATGGCTACACCTTC; CDR3: CASSASGQGAVDGYTF
size: .; V: TRBV2; J: TRBJ2-7; D: .; DNA: TGTGCCAGCAGGGAGACCGCGGTGGAGCAGTACTTC; CDR3: CASRETAVEQYF
size: .; V: TRBV19; J: TRBJ1-2; D: TRBD1; DNA: TGTGCCGCCCGGGACAGGGTTTGCGGCTACACCTTC; CDR3: CAARDRVCGYTF
size: .; V: TRBV1; J: TRBJ1-5; D: .; DNA: TGCACCAGCGCGTCGGCAGGTGGCAATCAGCCCCAGCATTTT; CDR3: CTSASAGGNQPQHF
size: .; V: TRBV12-5; J: TRBJ2-4; D: TRBD1; DNA: TGTGCTAGTGTTAGGACAGGGGGCAGCATTCAGTACTTC; CDR3: CASVRTGGSIQYF
size: once; V: TRBV18; J: TRBJ2-7; D: TRBD1; DNA: TGTGCCAGCTCACCAGTAGGGACAGGGTTGTACGAGCAGTACTTC; CDR3: CASSPVGTGLYEQYF
size: .; V: TRBV4-1; J: TRBJ2-2; D: TRBD1; DNA: TGCGCCAGCAGCCAAGTTGGAGGGGCGAGACAGGGGGACACCGGGGAGCTGTTTTTT; CDR3: CASSQVGGARQGDTGELFF
size: .; V: TRBV10-1; J: TRBJ1-3; D: .; DNA: TGCGCCAGCAGCGATGCAGTGACCATATATTTT; CDR3: CASSDAVTIYF
size: .; V: TRBV7-9; J: TRBJ2-2; D: .; DNA: TGTGCCAGCAGCCCCCGGCCAGGGGAAGTCGGGGAGCTGTTTTTT; CDR3: CASSPRPGEVGELFF
size: .; V: TRBV4-2; J: TRBJ2-3; D: .; DNA: TGTGCCAGCAGCCAAGAGAGGTGGCAAACAGATACGCAGTATTTT; CDR3: CASSQERWQTDTQYF
size: .; V: TRBV11-2; J: TRBJ2-7; D: .; DNA: TGTGCCAGCAGCTACAGCGGGGGACAGACCTCTTACGAGCAGTACTTC; CDR3: CASSYSGGQTSYEQYF
size: .; V: TRBV7-6; J: TRBJ1-6; D: .; DNA: TGTGCCAGCAGCTTAAGGCAGGGAAATAATTCACCCCTCCACTTT; CDR3: CASSLRQGNNSPLHF
size: .; V: TRBV19; J: TRBJ2-7; D: .; DNA: TGTGCCAGTAGTATTGCCGGGAACGGCGCCTACGAGCAGTACTTC; CDR3: CASSIAGNGAYEQYF
size: .; V: TRBV5-1; J: TRBJ2-5; D: .; DNA: TGCGCCAGCAGCTTGGACTCAACAGGTCATACGGCCCAGTACTTC; CDR3: CASSLDSTGHTAQYF
size: .; V: TRBV12-5; J: TRBJ2-1; D: .; DNA: TGTGCTAGTGGTTTGCGTCTCCCGGGGGTATACAATGAGCAGTTCTTC; CDR3: CASGLRLPGVYNEQFF
size: .; V: TRBV6-5; J: TRBJ2-7; D: .; DNA: TGTGCCAGCAGAGGAGACAGGCGATCCTACGAGCAGTACTTC; CDR3: CASRGDRRSYEQYF